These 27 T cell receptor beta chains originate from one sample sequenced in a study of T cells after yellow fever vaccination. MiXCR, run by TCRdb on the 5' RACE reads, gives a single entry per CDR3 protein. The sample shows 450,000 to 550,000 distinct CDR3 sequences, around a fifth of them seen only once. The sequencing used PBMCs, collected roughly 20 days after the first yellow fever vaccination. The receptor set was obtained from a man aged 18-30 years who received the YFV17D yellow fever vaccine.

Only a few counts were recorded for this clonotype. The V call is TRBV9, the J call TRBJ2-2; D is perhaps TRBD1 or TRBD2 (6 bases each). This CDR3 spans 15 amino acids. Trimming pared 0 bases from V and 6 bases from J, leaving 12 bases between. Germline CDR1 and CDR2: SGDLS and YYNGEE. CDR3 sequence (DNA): TGTGCCAGCAGCGTAGAGGGGGGTTCGGCCGGGGAGCTGTTTTTT. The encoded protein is CASSVEGGSAGELFF.

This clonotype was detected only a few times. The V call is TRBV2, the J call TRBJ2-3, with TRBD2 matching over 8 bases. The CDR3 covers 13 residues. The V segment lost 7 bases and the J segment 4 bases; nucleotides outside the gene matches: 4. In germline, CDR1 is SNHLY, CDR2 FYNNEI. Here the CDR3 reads CASIPGGPDTQYF. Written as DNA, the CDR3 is TGTGCCAGCATTCCGGGGGGGCCAGATACGCAGTATTTT.

CDR3 sequence (DNA): TGTGCCACCGGACGGGGAGGGATGAATGAGCAGTTCTTC. It specifies CATGRGGMNEQFF. The chain combines TRBV12-3 or TRBV12-4 with TRBJ2-1; 7 nucleotides align to TRBD2. The trim removed 10 bases at V and 7 bases at J, leaving 10 bases unmatched. The CDR3 spans 13 residues.

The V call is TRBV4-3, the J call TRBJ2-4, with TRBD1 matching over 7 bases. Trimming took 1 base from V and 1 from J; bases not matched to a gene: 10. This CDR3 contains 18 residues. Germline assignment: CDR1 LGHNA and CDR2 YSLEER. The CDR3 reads CASSQGATGIRAKNIQYF. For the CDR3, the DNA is TGCGCCAGCAGCCAAGGGGCGACAGGGATCAGGGCCAAAAACATTCAGTACTTC.

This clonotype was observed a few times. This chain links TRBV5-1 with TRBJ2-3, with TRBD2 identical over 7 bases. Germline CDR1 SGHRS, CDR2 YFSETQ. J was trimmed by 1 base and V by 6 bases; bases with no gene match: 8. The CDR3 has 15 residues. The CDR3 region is CASIKGGRGTDTQYF. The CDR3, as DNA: TGCGCCAGCATAAAAGGCGGGAGAGGCACAGATACGCAGTATTTT.

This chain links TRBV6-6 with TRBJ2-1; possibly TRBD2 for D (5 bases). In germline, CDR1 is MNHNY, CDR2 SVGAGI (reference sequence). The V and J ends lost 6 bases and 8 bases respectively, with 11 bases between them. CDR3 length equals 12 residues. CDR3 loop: CASRLAGDEQFF. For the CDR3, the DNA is TGTGCCAGCAGGCTTGCGGGTGATGAGCAGTTCTTC.

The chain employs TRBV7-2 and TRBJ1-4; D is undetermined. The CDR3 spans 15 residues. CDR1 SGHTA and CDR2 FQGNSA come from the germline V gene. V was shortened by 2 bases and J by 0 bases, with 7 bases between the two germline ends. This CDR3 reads CASSLFGSTNEKLFF. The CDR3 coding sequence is TGTGCCAGCAGCTTATTCGGGTCAACTAATGAAAAACTGTTTTTT.

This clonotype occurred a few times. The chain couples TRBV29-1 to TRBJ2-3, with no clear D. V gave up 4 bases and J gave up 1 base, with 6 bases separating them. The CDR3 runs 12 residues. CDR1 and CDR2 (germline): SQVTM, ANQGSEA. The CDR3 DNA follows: TGCAGCGTTGGCGGCCGCACAGATACGCAGTATTTT. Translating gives CSVGGRTDTQYF.

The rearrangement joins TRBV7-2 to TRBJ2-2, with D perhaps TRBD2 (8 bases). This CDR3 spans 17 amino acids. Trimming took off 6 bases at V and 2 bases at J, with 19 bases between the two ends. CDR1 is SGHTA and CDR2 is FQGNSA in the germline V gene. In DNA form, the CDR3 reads TGTGCCAGCAGACAGGGGCGGGGGGCCTTTAACACCGGGGAGCTGTTTTTT. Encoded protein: CASRQGRGAFNTGELFF.

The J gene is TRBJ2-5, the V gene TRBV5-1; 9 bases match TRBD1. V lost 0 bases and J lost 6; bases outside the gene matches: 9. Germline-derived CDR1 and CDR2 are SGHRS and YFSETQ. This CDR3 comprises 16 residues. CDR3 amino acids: CASSLDGGTGIKTQYF. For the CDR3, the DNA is TGCGCCAGCAGCTTGGATGGGGGGACAGGGATAAAGACCCAGTACTTC.

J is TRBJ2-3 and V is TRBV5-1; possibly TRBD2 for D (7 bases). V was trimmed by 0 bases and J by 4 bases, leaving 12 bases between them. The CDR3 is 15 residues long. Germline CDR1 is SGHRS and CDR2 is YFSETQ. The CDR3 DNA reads TGCGCCAGCAGCTTGGAGGGGGGGCCAGCAGATACGCAGTATTTT. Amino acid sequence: CASSLEGGPADTQYF.

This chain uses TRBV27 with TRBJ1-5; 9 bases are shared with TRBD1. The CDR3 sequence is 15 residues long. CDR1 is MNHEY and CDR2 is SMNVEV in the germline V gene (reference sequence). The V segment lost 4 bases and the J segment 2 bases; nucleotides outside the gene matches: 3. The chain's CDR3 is CASSSDRGGNQPQHF. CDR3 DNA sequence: TGTGCCAGCAGTTCGGACAGGGGAGGCAATCAGCCCCAGCATTTT.

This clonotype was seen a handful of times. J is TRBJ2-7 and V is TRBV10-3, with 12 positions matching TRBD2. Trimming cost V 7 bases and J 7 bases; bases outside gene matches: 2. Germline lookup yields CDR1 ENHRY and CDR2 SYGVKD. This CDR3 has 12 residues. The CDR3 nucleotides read TGTGCCATCAAGGGGACTAGCGGGGAGCAGTACGTC. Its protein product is CAIKGTSGEQYV.

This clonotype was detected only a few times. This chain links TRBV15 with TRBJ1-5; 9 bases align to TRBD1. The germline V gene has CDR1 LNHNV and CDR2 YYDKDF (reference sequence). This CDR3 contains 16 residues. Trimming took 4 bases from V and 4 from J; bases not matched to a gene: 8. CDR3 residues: CATSIWDRVGNQPQHF. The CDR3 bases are TGTGCCACCAGCATCTGGGACAGGGTTGGAAATCAGCCCCAGCATTTT.

CDR3 in amino acids: CASSQNLAGNQPQHF. The DNA for the CDR3 is TGTGCCAGCAGCCAAAACCTGGCGGGCAATCAGCCCCAGCATTTT. V usage is TRBV4-2 and J usage is TRBJ1-5; no clear D gene. V lost 2 bases, J lost 2 bases, and 10 bases lay in between. CDR1 is LGHNA, CDR2 YNFKEQ, per germline. The CDR3 covers 15 residues.

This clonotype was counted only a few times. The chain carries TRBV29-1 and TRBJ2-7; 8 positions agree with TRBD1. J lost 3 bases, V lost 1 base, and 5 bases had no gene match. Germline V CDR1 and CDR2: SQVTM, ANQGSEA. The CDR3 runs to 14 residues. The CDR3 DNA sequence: TGCAGCGTTGAAGTGAGGGACAGGTACTACGAGCAGTACTTC. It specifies CSVEVRDRYYEQYF.

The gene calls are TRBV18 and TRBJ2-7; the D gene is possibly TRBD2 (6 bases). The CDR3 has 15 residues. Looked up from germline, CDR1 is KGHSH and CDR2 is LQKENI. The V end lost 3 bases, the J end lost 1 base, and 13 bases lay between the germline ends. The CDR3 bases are TGTGCCAGCTCACCGTCGGTAGCGGAGTCCTACGAGCAGTACGTC. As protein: CASSPSVAESYEQYV.

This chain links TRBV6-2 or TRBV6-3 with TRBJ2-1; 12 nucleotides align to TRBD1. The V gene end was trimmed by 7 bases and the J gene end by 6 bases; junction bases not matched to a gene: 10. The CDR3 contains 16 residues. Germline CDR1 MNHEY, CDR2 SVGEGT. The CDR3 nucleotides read TGTGCCAGCAATCGGGACAGGGGGCGGTACCCCAATGAGCAGTTCTTC. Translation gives CASNRDRGRYPNEQFF.

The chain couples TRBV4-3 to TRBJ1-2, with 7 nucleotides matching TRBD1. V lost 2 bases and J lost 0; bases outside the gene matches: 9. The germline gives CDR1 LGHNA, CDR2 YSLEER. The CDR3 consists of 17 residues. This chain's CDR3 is CASSQISGTETNYGYTF. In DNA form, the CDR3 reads TGCGCCAGCAGCCAAATCAGCGGGACAGAGACTAACTATGGCTACACCTTC.

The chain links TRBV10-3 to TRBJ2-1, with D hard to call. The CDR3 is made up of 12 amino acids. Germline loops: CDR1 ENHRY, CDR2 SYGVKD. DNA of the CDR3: TGTGCGACCGGGTCGGCTAACAATGAGCAGTTCTTC. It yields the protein CATGSANNEQFF.

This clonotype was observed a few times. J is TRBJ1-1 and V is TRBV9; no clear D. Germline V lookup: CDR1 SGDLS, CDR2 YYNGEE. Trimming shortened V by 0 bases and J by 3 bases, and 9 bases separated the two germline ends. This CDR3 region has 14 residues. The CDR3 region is CASSVEYGDTEAFF. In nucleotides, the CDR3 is TGTGCCAGCAGCGTAGAGTACGGGGACACTGAAGCTTTCTTT.

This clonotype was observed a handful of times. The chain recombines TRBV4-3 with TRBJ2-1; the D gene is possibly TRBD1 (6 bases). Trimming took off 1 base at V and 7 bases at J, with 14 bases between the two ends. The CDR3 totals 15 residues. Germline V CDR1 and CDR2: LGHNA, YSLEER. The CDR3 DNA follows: TGCGCCAGCAGCCAAGCCTGGGACATCAGGAATGAGCAGTTCTTC. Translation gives CASSQAWDIRNEQFF.

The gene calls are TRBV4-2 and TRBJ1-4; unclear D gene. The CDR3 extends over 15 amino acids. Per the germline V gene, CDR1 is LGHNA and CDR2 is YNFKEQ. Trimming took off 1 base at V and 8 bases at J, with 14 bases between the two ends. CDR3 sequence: CASSQGSGVAEKLFF. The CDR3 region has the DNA TGTGCCAGCAGCCAAGGCTCCGGAGTGGCCGAAAAACTGTTTTTT.

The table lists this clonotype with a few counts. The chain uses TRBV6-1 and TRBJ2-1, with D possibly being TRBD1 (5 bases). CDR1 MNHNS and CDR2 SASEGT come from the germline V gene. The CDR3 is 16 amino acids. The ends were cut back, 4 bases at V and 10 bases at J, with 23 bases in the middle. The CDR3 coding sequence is TGTGCCAGCAGTGTAGGGGCGGTGGATTGGGTCAGAGAGCAGTTCTTC. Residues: CASSVGAVDWVREQFF.

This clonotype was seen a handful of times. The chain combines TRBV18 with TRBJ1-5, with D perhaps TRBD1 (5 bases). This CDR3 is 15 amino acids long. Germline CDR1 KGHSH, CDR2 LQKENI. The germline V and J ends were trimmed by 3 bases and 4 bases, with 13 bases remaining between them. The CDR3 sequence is CASSPNSQDNQPQHF. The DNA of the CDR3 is TGTGCCAGCTCACCGAATTCACAGGATAATCAGCCCCAGCATTTT.

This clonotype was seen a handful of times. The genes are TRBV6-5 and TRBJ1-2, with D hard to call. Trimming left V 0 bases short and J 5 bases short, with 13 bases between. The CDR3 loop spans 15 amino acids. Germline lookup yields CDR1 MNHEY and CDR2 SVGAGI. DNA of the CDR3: TGTGCCAGCAGTTACTCACCCCTTCTTGGGTATGGCTACACCTTC. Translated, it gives CASSYSPLLGYGYTF.

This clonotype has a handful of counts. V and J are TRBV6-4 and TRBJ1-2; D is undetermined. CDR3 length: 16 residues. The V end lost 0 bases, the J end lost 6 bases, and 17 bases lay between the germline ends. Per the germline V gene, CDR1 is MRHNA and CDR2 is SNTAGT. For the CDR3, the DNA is TGTGCCAGCAGTGACTCGTTTCCCCGGGGATTTGATGGCTACACCTTC. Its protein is CASSDSFPRGFDGYTF.